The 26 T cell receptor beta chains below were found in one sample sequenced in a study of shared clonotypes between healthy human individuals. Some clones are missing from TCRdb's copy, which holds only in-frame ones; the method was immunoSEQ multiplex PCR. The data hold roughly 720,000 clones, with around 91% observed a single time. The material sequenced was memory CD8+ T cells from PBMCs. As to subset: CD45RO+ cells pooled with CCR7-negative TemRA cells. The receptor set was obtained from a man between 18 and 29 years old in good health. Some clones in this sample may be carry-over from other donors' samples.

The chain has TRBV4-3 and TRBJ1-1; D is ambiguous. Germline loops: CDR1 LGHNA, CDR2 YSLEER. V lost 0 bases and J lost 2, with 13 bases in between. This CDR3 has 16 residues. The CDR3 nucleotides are TGCGCCAGCAGCCAAGATGGTTCCGGAGAAAACACTGAAGCTTTCTTT. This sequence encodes CASSQDGSGENTEAFF.

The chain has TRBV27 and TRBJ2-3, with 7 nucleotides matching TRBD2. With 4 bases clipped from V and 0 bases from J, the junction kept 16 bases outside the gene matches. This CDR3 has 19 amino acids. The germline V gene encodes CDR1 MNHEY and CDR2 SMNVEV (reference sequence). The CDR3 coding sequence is TGTGCCAGCAGTTCACTCGGACTAGGGGCGGATCTTAGCACAGATACGCAGTATTTT. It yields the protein CASSSLGLGADLSTDTQYF.

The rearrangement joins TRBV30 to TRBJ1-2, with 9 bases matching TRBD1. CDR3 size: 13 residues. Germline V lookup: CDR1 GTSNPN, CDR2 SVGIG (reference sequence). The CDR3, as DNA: TGTGCTTTCCGGGACAGGGCTGGCTATGGCTACACCTTC. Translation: CAFRDRAGYGYTF.

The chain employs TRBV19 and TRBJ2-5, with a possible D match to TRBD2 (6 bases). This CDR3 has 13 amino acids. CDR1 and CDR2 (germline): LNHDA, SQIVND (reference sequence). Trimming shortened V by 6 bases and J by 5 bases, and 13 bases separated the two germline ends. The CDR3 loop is CASSGGILETQYF. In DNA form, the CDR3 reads TGTGCCAGTAGCGGCGGGATCCTGGAGACCCAGTACTTC. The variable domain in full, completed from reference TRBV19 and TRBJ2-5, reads DGGITQSPKYLFRKEGQNVTLSCEQNLNHDAMYWYRQDPGQGLRLIYYSQIVNDFQKGDIAEGYSVSREKKESFPLTVTSAQKNPTAFYLCASSGGILETQYFGPGTRLLVL.

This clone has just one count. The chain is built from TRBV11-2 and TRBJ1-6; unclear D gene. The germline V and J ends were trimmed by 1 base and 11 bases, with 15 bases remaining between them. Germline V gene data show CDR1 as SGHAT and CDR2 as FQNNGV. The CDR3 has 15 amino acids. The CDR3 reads CASSLASRQMPPLHF. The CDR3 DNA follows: TGTGCCAGCAGCTTAGCTTCCCGACAAATGCCACCCCTCCACTTT.

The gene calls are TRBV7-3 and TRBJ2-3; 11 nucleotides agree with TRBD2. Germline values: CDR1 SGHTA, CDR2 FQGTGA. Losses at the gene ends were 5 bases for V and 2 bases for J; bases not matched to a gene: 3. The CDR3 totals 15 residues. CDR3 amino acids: CASSRLAGTTDTQYF. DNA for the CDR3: TGTGCCAGCAGCCGACTAGCGGGGACCACAGATACGCAGTATTTT.

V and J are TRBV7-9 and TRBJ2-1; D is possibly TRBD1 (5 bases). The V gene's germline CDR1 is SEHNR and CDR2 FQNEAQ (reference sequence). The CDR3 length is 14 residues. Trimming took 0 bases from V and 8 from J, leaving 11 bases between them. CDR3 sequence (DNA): TGTGCCAGCAGCTTAGCGGCCAGGGCCGATGAGCAGTTCTTC. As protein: CASSLAARADEQFF.

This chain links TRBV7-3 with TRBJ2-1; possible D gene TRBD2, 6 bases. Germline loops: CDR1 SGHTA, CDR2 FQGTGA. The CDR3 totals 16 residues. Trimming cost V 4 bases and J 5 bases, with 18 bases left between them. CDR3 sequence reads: CASSSIASDGNNEQFF. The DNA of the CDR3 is TGTGCCAGCAGCTCGATCGCTAGCGATGGAAACAATGAGCAGTTCTTC.

Written as DNA, the CDR3 is TGCGCCAGCAGCCAATTTTCCCCAACTCGACAGTCGAACACCGGGGAGCTGTTTTTT. It codes for CASSQFSPTRQSNTGELFF. The chain couples TRBV4-3 to TRBJ2-2; TRBD1 is a possible D gene (5 bases). The germline V and J ends were trimmed by 2 bases and 0 bases, with 19 bases remaining between them. The CDR3 runs to 19 residues. Germline V CDR1 and CDR2: LGHNA, YSLEER.

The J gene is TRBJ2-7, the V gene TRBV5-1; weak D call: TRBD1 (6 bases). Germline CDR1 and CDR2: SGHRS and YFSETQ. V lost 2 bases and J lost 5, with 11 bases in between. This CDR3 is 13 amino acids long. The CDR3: CASSLQGPHEQYF. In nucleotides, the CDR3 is TGCGCCAGCAGCTTACAGGGACCCCACGAGCAGTACTTC.

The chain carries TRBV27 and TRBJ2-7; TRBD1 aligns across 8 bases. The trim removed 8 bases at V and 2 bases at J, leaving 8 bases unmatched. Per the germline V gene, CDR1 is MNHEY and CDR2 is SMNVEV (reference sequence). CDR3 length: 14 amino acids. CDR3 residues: CASQGAYRPYEQYF. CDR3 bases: TGTGCCAGCCAGGGGGCATATCGTCCCTACGAGCAGTACTTC.

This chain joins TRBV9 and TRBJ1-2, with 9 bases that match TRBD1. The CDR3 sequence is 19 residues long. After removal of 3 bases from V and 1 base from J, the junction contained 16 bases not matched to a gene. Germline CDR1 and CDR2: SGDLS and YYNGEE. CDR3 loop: CASSAALGQGIDGNYGYTF. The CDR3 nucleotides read TGTGCCAGCAGCGCAGCCCTGGGACAGGGAATTGATGGTAACTATGGCTACACCTTC.

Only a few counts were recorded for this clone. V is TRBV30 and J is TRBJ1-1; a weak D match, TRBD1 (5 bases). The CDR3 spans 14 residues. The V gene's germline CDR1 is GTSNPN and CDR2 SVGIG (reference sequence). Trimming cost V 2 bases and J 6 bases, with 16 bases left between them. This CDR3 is CAWSRDVARPEAFF. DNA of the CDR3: TGTGCCTGGAGTAGGGACGTAGCGAGGCCTGAAGCTTTCTTT.

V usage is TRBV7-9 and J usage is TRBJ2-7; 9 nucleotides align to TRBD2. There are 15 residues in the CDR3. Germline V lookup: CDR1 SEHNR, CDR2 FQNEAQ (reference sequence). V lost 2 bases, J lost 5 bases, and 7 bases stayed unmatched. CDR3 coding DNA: TGTGCCAGCAGCTTAACGGCGGGAGGGGGCCACGAGCAGTACTTC. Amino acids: CASSLTAGGGHEQYF.

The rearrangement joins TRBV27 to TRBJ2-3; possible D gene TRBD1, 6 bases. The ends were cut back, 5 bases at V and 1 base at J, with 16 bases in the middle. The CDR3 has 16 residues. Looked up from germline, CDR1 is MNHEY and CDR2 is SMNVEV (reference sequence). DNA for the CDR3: TGTGCCAGCAGTACCCCCCTAGGGGGAGGCACAGATACGCAGTATTTT. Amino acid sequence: CASSTPLGGGTDTQYF.

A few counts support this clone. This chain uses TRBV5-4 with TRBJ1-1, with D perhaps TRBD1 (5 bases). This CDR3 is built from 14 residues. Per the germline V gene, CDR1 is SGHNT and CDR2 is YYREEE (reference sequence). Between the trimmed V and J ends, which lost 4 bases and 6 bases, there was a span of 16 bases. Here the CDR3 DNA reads TGTGCCAGCAGCGGCGCCAGGGTAAACGCTGAAGCTTTCTTT. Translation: CASSGARVNAEAFF.

As DNA, the CDR3 is TGCAGCGTTGAAGAGGACAGACATGAGCAGTTCTTC. This sequence encodes CSVEEDRHEQFF. V gene TRBV29-1 combines with J gene TRBJ2-1, with D possibly being TRBD1 (6 bases). The CDR3 is 12 residues long. The germline V gene encodes CDR1 SQVTM and CDR2 ANQGSEA. The V end was cut by 0 bases, the J end by 8 bases, with 8 bases between.

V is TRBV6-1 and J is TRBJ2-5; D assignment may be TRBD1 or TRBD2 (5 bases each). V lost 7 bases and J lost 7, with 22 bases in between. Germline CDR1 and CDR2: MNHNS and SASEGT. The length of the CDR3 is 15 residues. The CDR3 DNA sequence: TGTGCCAGCATCGCCTTCCGGGACGACGGCGGGACCCAGTACTTC. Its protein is CASIAFRDDGGTQYF.

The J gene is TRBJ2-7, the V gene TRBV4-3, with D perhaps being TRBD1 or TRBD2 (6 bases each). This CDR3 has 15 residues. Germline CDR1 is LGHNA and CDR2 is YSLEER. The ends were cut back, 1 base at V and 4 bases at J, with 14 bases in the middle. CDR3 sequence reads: CASSQGSGALYEQYF. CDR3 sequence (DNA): TGCGCCAGCAGCCAAGGGTCGGGGGCCTTGTACGAGCAGTACTTC.

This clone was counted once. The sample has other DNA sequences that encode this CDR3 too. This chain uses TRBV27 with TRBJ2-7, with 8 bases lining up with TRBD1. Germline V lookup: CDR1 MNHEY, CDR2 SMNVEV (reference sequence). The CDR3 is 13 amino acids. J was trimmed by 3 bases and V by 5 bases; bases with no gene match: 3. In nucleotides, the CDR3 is TGTGCCAGCAGTCCCGGACAGGGCTACGAGCAGTACTTC. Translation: CASSPGQGYEQYF.

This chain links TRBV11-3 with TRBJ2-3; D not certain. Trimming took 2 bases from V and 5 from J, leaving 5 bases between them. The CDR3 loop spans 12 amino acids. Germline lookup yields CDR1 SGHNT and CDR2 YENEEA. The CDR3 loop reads CASSLSGDTQYF. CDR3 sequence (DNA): TGTGCCAGCAGCTTATCAGGAGATACGCAGTATTTT.

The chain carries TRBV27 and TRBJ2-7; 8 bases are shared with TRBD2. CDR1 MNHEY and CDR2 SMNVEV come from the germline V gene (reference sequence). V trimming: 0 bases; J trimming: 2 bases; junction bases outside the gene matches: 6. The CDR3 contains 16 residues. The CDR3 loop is CASSLSRGALTYEQYF. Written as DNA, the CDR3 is TGTGCCAGCAGTTTATCGCGGGGGGCTTTAACCTACGAGCAGTACTTC.

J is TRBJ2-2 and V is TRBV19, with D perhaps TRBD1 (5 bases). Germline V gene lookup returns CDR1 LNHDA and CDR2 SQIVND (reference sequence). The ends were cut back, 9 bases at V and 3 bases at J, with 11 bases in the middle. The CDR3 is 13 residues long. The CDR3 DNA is TGTGCCAGCCTATCGACAGACACCGGGGAGCTGTTTTTT. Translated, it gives CASLSTDTGELFF.

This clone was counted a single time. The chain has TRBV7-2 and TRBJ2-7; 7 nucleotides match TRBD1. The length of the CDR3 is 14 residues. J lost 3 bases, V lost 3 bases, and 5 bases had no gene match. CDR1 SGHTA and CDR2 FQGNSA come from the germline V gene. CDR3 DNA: TGTGCCAGCAGCTTCCGGGACAGACTCTACGAGCAGTACTTC. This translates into CASSFRDRLYEQYF.

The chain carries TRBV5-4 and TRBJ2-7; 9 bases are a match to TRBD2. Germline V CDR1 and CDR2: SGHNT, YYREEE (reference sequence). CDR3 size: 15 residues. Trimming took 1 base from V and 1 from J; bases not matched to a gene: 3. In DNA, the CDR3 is TGTGCCAGCAGCTTGAAGCGGGAGGTTTCCTACGAGCAGTACTTC. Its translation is CASSLKREVSYEQYF. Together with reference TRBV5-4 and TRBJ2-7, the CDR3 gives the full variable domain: ETGVTQSPTHLIKTRGQQVTLRCSSQSGHNTVSWYQQALGQGPQFIFQYYREEENGRGNFPPRFSGLQFPNYSSELNVNALELDDSALYLCASSLKREVSYEQYFGPGTRLTVT.

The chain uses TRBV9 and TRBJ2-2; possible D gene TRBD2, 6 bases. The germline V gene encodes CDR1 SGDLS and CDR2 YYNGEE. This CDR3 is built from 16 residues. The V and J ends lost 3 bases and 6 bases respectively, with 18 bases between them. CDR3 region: CASSGTSWSVSGELFF. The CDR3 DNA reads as TGTGCCAGCAGCGGAACTAGCTGGTCGGTCTCCGGGGAGCTGTTTTTT.